These 16 T cell receptor beta chains came from one sample sequenced in a study of T cells expressing NK-cell markers. TCRdb derives one entry per CDR3 protein from the 5' RACE reads, leaving out DNA. The specimen's table records about 430,000 distinct CDR3 sequences. The source material was blood T cells: a sorted CD56 or NKG2C T cell subset, CD4+ or CD8+ T cells, or bulk PBMC T cells (not recorded which). These receptors originate from a woman aged 50 to 60 in good health.

The V call is TRBV20-1, the J call TRBJ2-7; TCRdb selects TRBD2, and the lack of DNA leaves this call unchecked. This CDR3 is 15 amino acids long. In germline, CDR1 is DFQATT, CDR2 SNEGSKA (reference sequence). The CDR3 is CSARDVRREAYEQYF.

The chain employs TRBV29-1 and TRBJ2-5. Germline CDR1 and CDR2: SQVTM and ANQGSEA. CDR3 length equals 13 residues. The CDR3 loop is CSVEEGNTETQYF.

The J gene is TRBJ2-3, the V gene TRBV24-1; TCRdb selects TRBD2, and the lack of DNA leaves this call unchecked. CDR3 length: 15 amino acids. Germline-derived CDR1 and CDR2 are KGHDR and SFDVKD. The CDR3 loop is CATPSRGRAPDTQYF.

This chain connects TRBV6-5 to TRBJ1-5; TCRdb selects TRBD1, and the lack of DNA leaves this call unchecked. The length of the CDR3 is 15 residues. Per germline, CDR1 MNHEY and CDR2 SVGAGI. The chain's CDR3 is CASSRNRGFDQPQHF.

The chain recombines TRBV6-1 with TRBJ2-1. Germline V gene lookup returns CDR1 MNHNS and CDR2 SASEGT. This CDR3 has 15 amino acids. This chain's CDR3 is CASSELGASFNEQFF.

The CDR3 reads CASSPTGEVAFF. The rearrangement uses TRBV7-9 and TRBJ1-1; TCRdb reports TRBD1, a call that lacks DNA to check it against. Germline assignment: CDR1 SEHNR and CDR2 FQNEAQ (reference sequence). The CDR3 contains 12 residues.

This chain's CDR3 is CASSPPGTGWAAFF. The chain joins TRBV18 to TRBJ1-1; TCRdb's assignment of TRBD1 cannot be checked, as there is no DNA. The CDR3 is made up of 14 amino acids. Germline CDR1 is KGHSH and CDR2 is LQKENI.

V and J are TRBV15 and TRBJ2-7; TCRdb names TRBD2, which stays unverified in the absence of DNA. Per the germline V gene, CDR1 is LNHNV and CDR2 is YYDKDF (reference sequence). This CDR3 spans 13 amino acids. CDR3: CATSSKGLYEQYF.

The V call is TRBV10-3, the J call TRBJ2-1. The CDR3 runs to 14 residues. Germline V gives CDR1 ENHRY, CDR2 SYGVKD. The CDR3: CAIREGGSYNEQFF.

This rearrangement joins TRBV5-1 to TRBJ2-1; TCRdb's assignment of TRBD2 cannot be checked, as there is no DNA. Germline loops: CDR1 SGHRS, CDR2 YFSETQ. The CDR3 loop spans 16 amino acids. This CDR3 is CASSLWIGRSYNEQFF.

The chain recombines TRBV15 with TRBJ2-2; the TRBD2 assignment by TCRdb is unverifiable without DNA. CDR3 size: 19 residues. CDR1 and CDR2 from the germline V gene are LNHNV and YYDKDF (reference sequence). CDR3 loop: CATSRDRGAGTLNTGELFF.

V usage is TRBV7-9 and J usage is TRBJ1-5; TCRdb lists TRBD1, though no DNA is available to test this call. Germline lookup yields CDR1 SEHNR and CDR2 FQNEAQ (reference sequence). CDR3 size: 16 residues. The CDR3: CASSHWDRDNNQPQHF.

V usage is TRBV2 and J usage is TRBJ2-7; the TCRdb call, TRBD1, lacks DNA for checking. Germline CDR1 is SNHLY and CDR2 is FYNNEI. The CDR3 contains 15 residues. CDR3 in amino acids: CASGRGGDVSYEQYF.

The chain links TRBV5-6 to TRBJ1-1; with no DNA, the TCRdb D assignment of TRBD1 cannot be verified. CDR1 is SGHDT, CDR2 YYEEEE, per germline. This CDR3 has 15 amino acids. CDR3 sequence reads: CASSPMGRAYTEAFF.

V usage is TRBV20-1 and J usage is TRBJ1-5; TCRdb names TRBD1, which stays unverified in the absence of DNA. Germline CDR1 reads DFQATT; CDR2 reads SNEGSKA (reference sequence). The CDR3 extends over 14 amino acids. The CDR3 sequence is CSASGDRDGQPQHF.

The chain links TRBV4-1 to TRBJ2-6; lacking DNA, the TRBD1 call made by TCRdb goes unchecked. The CDR3 runs to 18 residues. Germline V lookup: CDR1 MGHRA, CDR2 YSYEKL. CDR3 protein: CASSHWTGLSSGANVLTF.